This T cell receptor beta chain was captured by sequencing in a study of T cells after yellow fever vaccination. One entry per CDR3 protein results from TCRdb running MiXCR on the 5' RACE reads. The sample yields about 300,000 distinct CDR3 sequences, roughly 9% seen once. Sample: CD4+ T cells sorted from PBMCs, taken 5 days after the yellow fever booster vaccination. This TCR was sampled from a young man who received the YFV17D yellow fever vaccine.

The CDR3 sequence is CASSQGPGGAGETQYF. In DNA, the CDR3 is TGCGCCAGCAGCCAGGGCCCAGGGGGCGCGGGAGAGACCCAGTACTTC. The chain carries TRBV5-1 and TRBJ2-5; TRBD1 agrees at 8 bases. This CDR3 has 16 residues. Germline trimming cut 4 bases from V and 4 bases from J; bases unmatched to any gene: 12. CDR1 and CDR2 (germline): SGHRS, YFSETQ.